Detailed here is one T cell receptor (beta chain). Antigen specificity is unknown. This may be a read error, as it is one base from a much larger clone. There are 13 residues in the CDR3. Germline V gene sequence: CDR1 MNHNY, CDR2 SVGAGI (reference sequence). Trimming pared 2 bases from V and 0 bases from J, leaving 4 bases between. Produced via immunoSEQ multiplex PCR; TCRdb's table is partial and in-frame only. The sample records over 85,000 clones, over 60% being singletons. This sample stems from a study of Ad26.COV2.S vaccination and SARS-CoV-2 variants. Study conclusions and caveats: Vaccinated individuals (as opposed to placebo recipients) had higher spike-specific TCR breadth. For non-spike TCRs, breadth in vaccine recipients resembled that in placebo recipients.

The sequences come from peripheral blood, collected after recovery from COVID-19. This chain links TRBV6-6 with TRBJ1-1, with D hard to call. The TCR originated in a human donor who had recovered from COVID-19. This CDR3 reads CASSYDMNTEAFF. CDR3 coding DNA: TGTGCCAGCAGTTACGATATGAACACTGAAGCTTTCTTT.